What follows are 4 T cell receptor beta chains derived from one specimen sequenced in a study of PD-1 blockade in classical Hodgkin lymphoma. Exposure to brentuximab vedotin varied, and each patient had relapsed following autologous stem cell transplantation. Starting with thawed PBMCs, CD4+ T cells were purified by magnetic negative selection. Produced via immunoSEQ multiplex PCR; TCRdb's table is partial and in-frame only. The sample lists tens of thousands of clones, 84% occurring once. This material consisted of CD4+ T cells from blood, taken at baseline. These receptors were taken from a human donor with classical Hodgkin lymphoma.

The chain joins TRBV27 to TRBJ2-3, with 9 bases that match TRBD2. The CDR3 runs to 13 residues. After removal of 6 bases from V and 6 bases from J, the junction contained 4 bases not matched to a gene. CDR1 and CDR2 (germline): MNHEY, SMNVEV (reference sequence). CDR3 sequence: CASRTTSGDTQYF. The CDR3 nucleotides read TGTGCCAGCAGGACAACTAGCGGGGATACGCAGTATTTT.

As regards this clone: Its ends do not fully match the called genes, so a read error is possible. The CDR3 DNA sequence: TGTGCTAGTAGGGGCTATAGCAATCAGCCCCAGCATTTT. Translation gives CASRGYSNQPQHF. The chain employs TRBV19 and TRBJ1-5; D is perhaps TRBD1 (5 bases). The CDR3 totals 13 residues. Per germline, CDR1 LNHDA and CDR2 SQIVND (reference sequence).

This sequence joins TRBV7-2 and TRBJ2-1; tentatively, D is TRBD1 or TRBD2 (7 bases each). V lost 4 bases, J lost 10 bases, and 20 bases lay in between. Germline V gene sequence: CDR1 SGHTA, CDR2 FQGNSA. This CDR3 contains 15 residues. The CDR3 sequence is CASSSRQGGRGEQFF. The CDR3 bases are TGTGCCAGCAGCTCTAGACAGGGAGGGAGGGGAGAGCAGTTCTTC.

V usage is TRBV5-1 and J usage is TRBJ1-1; D is possibly TRBD1 (5 bases). Germline loops: CDR1 SGHRS, CDR2 YFSETQ. CDR3 length equals 13 residues. V lost 5 bases to trimming and J lost 7 bases, with 15 bases between them. CDR3 protein: CASRLREVGEAFF. Here the CDR3 DNA reads TGCGCCAGCAGACTCAGGGAGGTCGGTGAAGCTTTCTTT.